This entry lists 8 T cell receptor beta chains sequenced from one sample in a study of shared clonotypes between healthy human individuals. Here immunoSEQ multiplex PCR was the method, and the copy in TCRdb shows in-frame clones only, minus some. Of 2 million to 3 million clones in the sample, 85% to 95% were seen once. Sequences were obtained from naive CD4+ T cells sorted from blood. The subset was: CD45RA+ positively selected. These receptors were obtained from a man aged 18 to 29 in good health.

The chain carries TRBV15 and TRBJ1-2, with 8 bases aligning to TRBD1. Germline CDR1 is LNHNV and CDR2 is YYDKDF (reference sequence). The length of the CDR3 is 15 residues. V trimming: 2 bases; J trimming: 8 bases; junction bases outside the gene matches: 10. Here the CDR3 reads CATSRQTGVEYGYTF. The CDR3 bases are TGTGCCACCAGCAGACAGACAGGGGTCGAGTACGGCTACACCTTC.

The chain combines TRBV30 with TRBJ1-2; D is uncertain. Trimming shortened V by 6 bases and J by 5 bases, and 13 bases separated the two germline ends. The CDR3 sequence is 12 residues long. Germline CDR1 reads GTSNPN; CDR2 reads SVGIG (reference sequence). The CDR3 DNA sequence: TGTGCCTGCCTAACCCAAAAGTATGGCTACACCTTC. It encodes CACLTQKYGYTF.

The J gene is TRBJ2-2, the V gene TRBV10-3; TRBD2 matches at 9 bases. The CDR3 totals 14 residues. The germline CDR1 and CDR2 sequences are ENHRY and SYGVKD. Losses at the gene ends were 6 bases for V and 5 bases for J; bases not matched to a gene: 4. DNA for the CDR3: TGTGCCATCAGAGATAGCGGGGGAACCGGGGAGCTGTTTTTT. The encoded protein is CAIRDSGGTGELFF.

This chain joins TRBV28 and TRBJ1-2; 9 bases agree with TRBD1. The germline V gene encodes CDR1 MDHEN and CDR2 SYDVKM. V was pared by 5 bases and J by 7 bases, with 5 bases of the junction left unmatched. The CDR3 has 13 residues. The CDR3 DNA is TGTGCCAGCAGTAGATCGACAGGGGGTGGCTACACCTTC. Its translation is CASSRSTGGGYTF.

A note on this clone: Other DNA variants within this sample encode the same CDR3. The genes are TRBV5-1 and TRBJ1-4; D is possibly TRBD1 (5 bases). CDR3 length: 14 amino acids. Germline values: CDR1 SGHRS, CDR2 YFSETQ. With 0 bases removed from V and 7 bases from J, the gap between germline ends came to 10 bases. This CDR3 is CASSLEGLGEKLFF. CDR3 DNA: TGCGCCAGCAGCTTGGAGGGGCTCGGTGAAAAACTGTTTTTT.

This rearrangement joins TRBV11-2 to TRBJ1-4; D gene unclear. The germline V gene has CDR1 SGHAT and CDR2 FQNNGV. The CDR3 sequence is 13 residues long. V was pared by 6 bases and J by 3 bases, with 8 bases between. CDR3 DNA: TGTGCCAGCAGGGCGTTGCCTAATGAAAAACTGTTTTTT. Translated, it gives CASRALPNEKLFF.

This clone was seen a few times. Different DNA sequences within this sample yield the same CDR3. DNA for the CDR3: TGTGCCATCAGCGGGACAGGGGGCAATCAGCCCCAGCATTTT. This sequence encodes CAISGTGGNQPQHF. V and J are TRBV10-3 and TRBJ1-5; 10 bases fit TRBD1. The CDR3 extends over 14 amino acids. Germline V CDR1 and CDR2: ENHRY, SYGVKD. V gave up 6 bases and J gave up 2 bases; unmatched junction bases: 1.

The rearrangement uses TRBV5-1 and TRBJ2-2; TRBD2 might be the D (6 bases). The V gene lost 6 bases and the J gene lost 5 bases, with 17 bases spanning the gap. The CDR3 length is 15 residues. Looked up from germline, CDR1 is SGHRS and CDR2 is YFSETQ. CDR3 sequence: CASKLEGGVTGELFF. Here the CDR3 DNA reads TGCGCCAGCAAATTGGAGGGAGGAGTAACCGGGGAGCTGTTTTTT.